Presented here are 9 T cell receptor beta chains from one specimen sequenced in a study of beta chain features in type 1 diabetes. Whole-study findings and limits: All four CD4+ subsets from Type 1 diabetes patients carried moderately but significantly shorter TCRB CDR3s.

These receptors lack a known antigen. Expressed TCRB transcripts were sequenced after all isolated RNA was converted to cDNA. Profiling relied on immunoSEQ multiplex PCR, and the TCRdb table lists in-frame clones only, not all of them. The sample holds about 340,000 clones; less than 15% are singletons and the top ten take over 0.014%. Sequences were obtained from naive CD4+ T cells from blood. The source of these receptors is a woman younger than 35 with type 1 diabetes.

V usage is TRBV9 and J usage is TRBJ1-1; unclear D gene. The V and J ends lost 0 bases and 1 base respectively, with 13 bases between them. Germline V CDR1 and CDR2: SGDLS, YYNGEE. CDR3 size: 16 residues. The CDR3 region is CASSVAPEARNTEAFF. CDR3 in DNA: TGTGCCAGCAGCGTAGCTCCCGAGGCGCGGAACACTGAAGCTTTCTTT.

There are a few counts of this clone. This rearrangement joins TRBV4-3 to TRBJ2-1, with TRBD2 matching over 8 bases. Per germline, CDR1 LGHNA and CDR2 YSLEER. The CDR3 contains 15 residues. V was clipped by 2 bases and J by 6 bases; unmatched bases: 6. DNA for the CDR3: TGCGCCAGCAGCCAAAGGCTACTAGCGGTCAATGAGCAGTTCTTC. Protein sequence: CASSQRLLAVNEQFF.

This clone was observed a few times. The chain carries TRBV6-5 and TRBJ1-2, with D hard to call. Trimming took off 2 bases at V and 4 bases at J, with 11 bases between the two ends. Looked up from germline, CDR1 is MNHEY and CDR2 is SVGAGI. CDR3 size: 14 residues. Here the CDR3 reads CASSYGGAPYGYTF. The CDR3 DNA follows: TGTGCCAGCAGTTACGGAGGCGCGCCCTATGGCTACACCTTC.

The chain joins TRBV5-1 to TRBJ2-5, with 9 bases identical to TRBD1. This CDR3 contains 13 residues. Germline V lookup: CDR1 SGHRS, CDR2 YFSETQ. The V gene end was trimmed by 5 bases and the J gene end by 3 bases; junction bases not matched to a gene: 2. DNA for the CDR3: TGCGCCAGCAGGAGGGACAGGGAAGAGACCCAGTACTTC. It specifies CASRRDREETQYF.

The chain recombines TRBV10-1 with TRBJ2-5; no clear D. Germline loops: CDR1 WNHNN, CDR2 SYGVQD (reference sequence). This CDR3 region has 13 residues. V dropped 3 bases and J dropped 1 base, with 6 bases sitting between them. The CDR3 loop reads CASSEYSQETQYF. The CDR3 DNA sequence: TGCGCCAGCAGTGAATACAGCCAAGAGACCCAGTACTTC.

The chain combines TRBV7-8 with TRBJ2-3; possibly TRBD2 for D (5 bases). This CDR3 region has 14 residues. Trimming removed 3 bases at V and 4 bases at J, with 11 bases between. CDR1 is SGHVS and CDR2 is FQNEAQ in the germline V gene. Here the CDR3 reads CASSFEGSADTQYF. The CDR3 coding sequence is TGTGCCAGCAGCTTCGAGGGTAGCGCAGATACGCAGTATTTT.

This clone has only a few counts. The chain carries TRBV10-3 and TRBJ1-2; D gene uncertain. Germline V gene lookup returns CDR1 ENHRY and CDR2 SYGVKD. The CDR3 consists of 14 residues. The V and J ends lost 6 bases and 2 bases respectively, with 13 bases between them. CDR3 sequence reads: CAISFTDLNYGYTF. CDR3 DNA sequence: TGTGCCATCAGCTTTACAGACCTCAACTATGGCTACACCTTC.

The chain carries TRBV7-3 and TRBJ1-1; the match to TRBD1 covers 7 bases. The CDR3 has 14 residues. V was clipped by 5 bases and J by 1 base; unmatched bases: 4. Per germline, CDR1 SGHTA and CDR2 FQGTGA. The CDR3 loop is CASSPQGGNTEAFF. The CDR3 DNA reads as TGTGCCAGCAGCCCTCAGGGGGGGAACACTGAAGCTTTCTTT.

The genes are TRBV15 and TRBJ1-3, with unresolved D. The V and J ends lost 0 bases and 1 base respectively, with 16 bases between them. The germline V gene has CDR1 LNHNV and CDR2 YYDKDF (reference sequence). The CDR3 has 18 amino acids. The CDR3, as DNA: TGTGCCACCAGCAGAGAAGGAACGACTCGTCTTTCTGGAAACACCATATATTTT. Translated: CATSREGTTRLSGNTIYF.